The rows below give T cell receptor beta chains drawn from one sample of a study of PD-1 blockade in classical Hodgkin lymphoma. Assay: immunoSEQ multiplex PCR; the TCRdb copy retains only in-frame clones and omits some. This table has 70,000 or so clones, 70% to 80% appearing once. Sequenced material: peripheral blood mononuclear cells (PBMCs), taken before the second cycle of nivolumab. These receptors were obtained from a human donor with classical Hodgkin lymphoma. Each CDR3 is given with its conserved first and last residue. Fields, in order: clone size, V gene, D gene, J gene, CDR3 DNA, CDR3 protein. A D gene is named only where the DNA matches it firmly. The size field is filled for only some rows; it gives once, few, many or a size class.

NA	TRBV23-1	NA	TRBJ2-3	TGCGCCAGCAGTCAATCCGCGGGGGCGACCGGCACAGATACGCAGTATTTT	CASSQSAGATGTDTQYF
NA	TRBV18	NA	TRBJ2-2	TGTGCCAGCTCACCTGCCCAGCGGGACACCGGGGAGCTGTTTTTT	CASSPAQRDTGELFF
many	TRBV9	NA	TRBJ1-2	TGTGCCAGCAGCCCTGCAGGGGAGTTCTATGGCTACACCTTC	CASSPAGEFYGYTF
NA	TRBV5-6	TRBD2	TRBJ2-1	TGTGCCAGCAGCTTAGGACTAGCGGGAGTATCGGCCTACAATGAGCAGTTCTTC	CASSLGLAGVSAYNEQFF
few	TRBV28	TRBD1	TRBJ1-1	TGTGCCAGCAGTATCTTGACAGGGCGAGGCACTGAAGCTTTCTTT	CASSILTGRGTEAFF
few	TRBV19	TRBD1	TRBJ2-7	TGTGCCAGTAGTATAAACAGGGGGCAAACCTACGAGCAGTACTTC	CASSINRGQTYEQYF
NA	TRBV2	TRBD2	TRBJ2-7	TGTGCCAGCAGTTCTCTAGCGGGAGGGTACGAGCAGTACTTC	CASSSLAGGYEQYF
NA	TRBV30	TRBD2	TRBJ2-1	TGTGCCTGGAGCTCTGGACTAGCGGGCTATGAGCAGTTCTTC	CAWSSGLAGYEQFF
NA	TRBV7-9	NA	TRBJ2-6	TGTGCCAGCAGCTTTGGCAGGGCCAACGTCCTGACTTTC	CASSFGRANVLTF
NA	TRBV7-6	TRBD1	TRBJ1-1	TGTGCCAGCAGCCAGGGGGTGGGTACCGAAGCTTTCTTT	CASSQGVGTEAFF
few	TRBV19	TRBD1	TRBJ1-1	TGTGCCAGTAGTATCCCCGGGACAGGGAACCCTGAAGCTTTCTTT	CASSIPGTGNPEAFF
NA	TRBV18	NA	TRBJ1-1	TGTGCCAGCTCACCACAGGGCGTAGGAACCGGCATGAACACTGAAGCTTTCTTT	CASSPQGVGTGMNTEAFF
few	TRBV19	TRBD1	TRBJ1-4	TGTGCCAGTAGTCACAGGGGGACCCATGAAAAACTGTTTTTT	CASSHRGTHEKLFF
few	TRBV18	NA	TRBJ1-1	TGTGCCAGCTCACTCGCCCCGGGCGGGACTGAAGCTTTCTTT	CASSLAPGGTEAFF
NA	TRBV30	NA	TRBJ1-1	TGTGCCTGGGTTTCGGCACGGTACACTGAAGCTTTCTTT	CAWVSARYTEAFF
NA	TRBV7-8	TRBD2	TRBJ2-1	TGTGCCAGCAACTATGGACTAGCGTACTCCTACAATGAGCAGTTCTTC	CASNYGLAYSYNEQFF
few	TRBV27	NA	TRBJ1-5	TGTGCCAGCCGGGACACAAATAGCAATCAGCCCCAGCATTTT	CASRDTNSNQPQHF
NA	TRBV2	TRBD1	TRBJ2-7	TGTGCCAGCGGTGGGACAGGCGCCTACGAGCAGTACTTC	CASGGTGAYEQYF